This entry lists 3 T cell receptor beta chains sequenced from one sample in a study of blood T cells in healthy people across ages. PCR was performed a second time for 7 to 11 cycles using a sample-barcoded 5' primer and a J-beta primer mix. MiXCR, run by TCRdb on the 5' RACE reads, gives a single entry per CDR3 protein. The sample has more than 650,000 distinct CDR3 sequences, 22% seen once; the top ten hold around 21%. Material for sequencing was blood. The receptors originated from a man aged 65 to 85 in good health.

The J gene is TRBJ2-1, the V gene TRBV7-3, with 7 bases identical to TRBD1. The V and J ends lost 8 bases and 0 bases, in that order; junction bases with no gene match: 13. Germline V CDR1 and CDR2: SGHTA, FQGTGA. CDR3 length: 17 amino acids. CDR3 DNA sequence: TGTGCCAGCTCATATGAGGGGGCATCGAGCTCCTACAATGAGCAGTTCTTC. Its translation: CASSYEGASSSYNEQFF.

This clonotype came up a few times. CDR3 DNA sequence: TGCGCCAGCAGCCAAGAAGGCACTAGCAATCAGCCCCAGCATTTT. Its translation is CASSQEGTSNQPQHF. V is TRBV4-3 and J is TRBJ1-5; no reliable D call. Trimming left V 0 bases short and J 0 bases short, with 6 bases between. CDR3 size: 15 residues. Germline CDR1 is LGHNA and CDR2 is YSLEER.

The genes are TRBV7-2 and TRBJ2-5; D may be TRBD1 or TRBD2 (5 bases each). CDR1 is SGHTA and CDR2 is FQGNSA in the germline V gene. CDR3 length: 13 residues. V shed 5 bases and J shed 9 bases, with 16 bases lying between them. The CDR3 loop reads CASSPSRDRAQYF. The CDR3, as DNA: TGTGCCAGCAGCCCGTCAAGGGACCGGGCCCAGTACTTC.